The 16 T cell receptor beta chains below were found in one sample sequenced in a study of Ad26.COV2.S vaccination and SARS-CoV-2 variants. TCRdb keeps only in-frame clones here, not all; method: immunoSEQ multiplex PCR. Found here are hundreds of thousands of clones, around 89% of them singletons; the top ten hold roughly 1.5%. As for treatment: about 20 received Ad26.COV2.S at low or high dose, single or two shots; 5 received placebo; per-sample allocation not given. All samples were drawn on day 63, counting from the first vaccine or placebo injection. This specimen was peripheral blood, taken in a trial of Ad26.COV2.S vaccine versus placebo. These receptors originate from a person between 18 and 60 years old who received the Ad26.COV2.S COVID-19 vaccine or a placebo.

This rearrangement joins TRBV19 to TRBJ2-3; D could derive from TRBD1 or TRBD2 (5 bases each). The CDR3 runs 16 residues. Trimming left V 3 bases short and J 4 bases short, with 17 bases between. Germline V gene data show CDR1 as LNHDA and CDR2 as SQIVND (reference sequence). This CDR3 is CASSIQRAGYADTQYF. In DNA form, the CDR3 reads TGTGCCAGTAGTATTCAGAGGGCAGGGTACGCAGATACGCAGTATTTT.

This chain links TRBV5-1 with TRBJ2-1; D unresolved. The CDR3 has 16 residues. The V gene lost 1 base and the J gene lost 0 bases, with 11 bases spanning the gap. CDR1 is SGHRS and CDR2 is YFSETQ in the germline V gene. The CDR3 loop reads CASSLSSLRSYNEQFF. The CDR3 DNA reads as TGCGCCAGCAGCTTGAGCAGCCTCCGCTCCTACAATGAGCAGTTCTTC.

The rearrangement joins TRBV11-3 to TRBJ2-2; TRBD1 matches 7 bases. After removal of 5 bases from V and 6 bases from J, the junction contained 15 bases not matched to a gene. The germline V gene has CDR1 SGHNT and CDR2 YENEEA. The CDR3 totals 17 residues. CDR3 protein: CASSPSDRESRPGELFF. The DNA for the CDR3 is TGTGCCAGCAGCCCCAGTGACAGGGAAAGCCGGCCCGGGGAGCTGTTTTTT.

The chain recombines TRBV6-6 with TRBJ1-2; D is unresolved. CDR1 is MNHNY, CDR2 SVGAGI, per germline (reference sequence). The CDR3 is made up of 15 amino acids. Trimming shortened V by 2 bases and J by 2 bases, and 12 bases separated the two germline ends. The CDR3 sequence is CASSYPRAGNYGYTF. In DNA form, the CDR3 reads TGTGCCAGCAGTTACCCTAGGGCGGGAAACTATGGCTACACCTTC.

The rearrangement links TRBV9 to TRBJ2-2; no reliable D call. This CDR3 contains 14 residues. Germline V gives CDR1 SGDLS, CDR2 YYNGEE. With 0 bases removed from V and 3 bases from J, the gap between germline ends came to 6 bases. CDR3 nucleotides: TGTGCCAGCAGCGTAGTTCCTCACACCGGGGAGCTGTTTTTT. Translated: CASSVVPHTGELFF.

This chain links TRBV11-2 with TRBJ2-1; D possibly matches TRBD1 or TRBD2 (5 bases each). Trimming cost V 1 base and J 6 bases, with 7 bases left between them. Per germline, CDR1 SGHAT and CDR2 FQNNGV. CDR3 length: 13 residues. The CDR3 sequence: CASSLAGANEQFF. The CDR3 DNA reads TGTGCCAGCAGCTTAGCCGGGGCCAATGAGCAGTTCTTC.

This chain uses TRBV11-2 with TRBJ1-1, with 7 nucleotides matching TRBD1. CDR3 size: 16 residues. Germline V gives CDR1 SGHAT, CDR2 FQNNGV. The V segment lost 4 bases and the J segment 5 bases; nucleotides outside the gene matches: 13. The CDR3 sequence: CASSSPVQGVGTEAFF. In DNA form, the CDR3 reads TGTGCCAGCAGCTCCCCTGTCCAGGGGGTAGGTACTGAAGCTTTCTTT. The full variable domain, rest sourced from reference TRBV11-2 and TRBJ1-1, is EAGVAQSPRYKIIEKRQSVAFWCNPISGHATLYWYQQILGQGPKLLIQFQNNGVVDDSQLPKDRFSAERLKGVDSTLKIQPAKLEDSAVYLCASSSPVQGVGTEAFFGQGTRLTVV.

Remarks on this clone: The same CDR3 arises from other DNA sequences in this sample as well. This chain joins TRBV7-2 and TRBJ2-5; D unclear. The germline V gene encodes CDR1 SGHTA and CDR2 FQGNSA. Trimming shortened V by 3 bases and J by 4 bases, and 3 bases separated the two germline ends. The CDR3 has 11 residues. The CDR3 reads CASSFVETQYF. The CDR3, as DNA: TGTGCCAGCAGCTTCGTAGAGACCCAGTACTTC. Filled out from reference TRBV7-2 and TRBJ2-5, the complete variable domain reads GAGVSQSPSNKVTEKGKDVELRCDPISGHTALYWYRQSLGQGLEFLIYFQGNSAPDKSGLPSDRFSAERTGGSVSTLTIQRTQQEDSAVYLCASSFVETQYFGPGTRLLVL.

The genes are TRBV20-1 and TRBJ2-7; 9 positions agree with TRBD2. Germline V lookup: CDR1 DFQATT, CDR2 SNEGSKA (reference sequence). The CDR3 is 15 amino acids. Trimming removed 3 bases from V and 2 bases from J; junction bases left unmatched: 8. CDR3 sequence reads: CSASRGASGTYEQYF. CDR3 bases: TGCAGTGCTAGTCGGGGGGCTAGCGGGACCTACGAGCAGTACTTC.

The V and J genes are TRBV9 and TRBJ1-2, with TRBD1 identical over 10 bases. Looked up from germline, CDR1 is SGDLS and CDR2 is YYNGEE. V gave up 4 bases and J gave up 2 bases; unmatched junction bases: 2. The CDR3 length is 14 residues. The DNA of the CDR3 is TGTGCCAGCAGCCCGGGACAGGGGAACTATGGCTACACCTTC. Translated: CASSPGQGNYGYTF.

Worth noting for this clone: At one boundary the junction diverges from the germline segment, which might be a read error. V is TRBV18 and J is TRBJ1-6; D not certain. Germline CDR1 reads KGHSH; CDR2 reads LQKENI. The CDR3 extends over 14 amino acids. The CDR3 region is CASSPLSGDSPLHF. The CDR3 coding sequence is TGTGCCAGCTCCCCACTTAGTGGGGATTCACCCCTCCACTTT.

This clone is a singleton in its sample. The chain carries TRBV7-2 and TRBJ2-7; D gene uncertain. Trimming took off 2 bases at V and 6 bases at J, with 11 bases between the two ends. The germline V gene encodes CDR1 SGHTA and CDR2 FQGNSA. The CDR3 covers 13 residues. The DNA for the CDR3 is TGTGCCAGCAGCTTATCCCACGGGCGCGAGCAGTACTTC. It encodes CASSLSHGREQYF.

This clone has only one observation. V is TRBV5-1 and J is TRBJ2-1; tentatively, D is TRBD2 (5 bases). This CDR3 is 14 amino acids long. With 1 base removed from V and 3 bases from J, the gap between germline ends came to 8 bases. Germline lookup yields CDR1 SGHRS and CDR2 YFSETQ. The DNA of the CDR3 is TGCGCCAGCAGCTTGATTCGGGGCTACAATGAGCAGTTCTTC. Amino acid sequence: CASSLIRGYNEQFF.

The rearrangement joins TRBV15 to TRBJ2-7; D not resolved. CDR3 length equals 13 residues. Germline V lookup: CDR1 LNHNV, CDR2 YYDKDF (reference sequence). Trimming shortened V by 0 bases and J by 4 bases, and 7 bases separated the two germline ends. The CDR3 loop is CATSRDRSYEQYF. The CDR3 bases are TGTGCCACCAGCAGAGACAGGAGTTACGAGCAGTACTTC.

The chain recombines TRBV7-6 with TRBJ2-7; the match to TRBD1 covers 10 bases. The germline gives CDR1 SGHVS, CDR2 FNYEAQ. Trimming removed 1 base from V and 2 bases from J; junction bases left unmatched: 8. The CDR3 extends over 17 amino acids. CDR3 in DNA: TGTGCCAGCAGCTTAGGACAGGGGGCAGGTAGGCCCTACGAGCAGTACTTC. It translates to CASSLGQGAGRPYEQYF.

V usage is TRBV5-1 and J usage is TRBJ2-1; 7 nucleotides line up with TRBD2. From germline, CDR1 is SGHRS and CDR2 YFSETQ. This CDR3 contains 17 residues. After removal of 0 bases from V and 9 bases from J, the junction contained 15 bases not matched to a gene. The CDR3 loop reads CASSLAVGGGPLVEQFF. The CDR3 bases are TGCGCCAGCAGCTTGGCGGTTGGGGGAGGGCCGTTAGTTGAGCAGTTCTTC. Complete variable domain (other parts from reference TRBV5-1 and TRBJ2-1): KAGVTQTPRYLIKTRGQQVTLSCSPISGHRSVSWYQQTPGQGLQFLFEYFSETQRNKGNFPGRFSGRQFSNSRSEMNVSTLELGDSALYLCASSLAVGGGPLVEQFFGPGTRLTVL.